This T cell receptor beta chain derives from a study of regulatory T cells in long-lasting Graves disease. Findings of the study overall: It was peripheral blood alone, not thyroid tissue, that was studied.

This clonotype was detected many times. The antigen remains unidentified. The CDR3 extends over 14 amino acids. The ends were cut back, 8 bases at V and 4 bases at J, with 17 bases in the middle. The authors built TCR beta libraries using iRepertoire HTBI primers and Arm-PCR of CDR3 regions. TCRdb called the multiplex PCR reads again in MiXCR, with one record for every CDR3 protein. Among 450,000 to 650,000 distinct CDR3 sequences, around 16% were seen once, and the ten largest hold more than 20%. This sample's time point: newly diagnosed GD, antithyroid drugs for less than 3 months. PBMCs provided the RNA from which the TCR library was made. These data also featured in a second study, about T cells in Graves' hyperthyroidism and ophthalmopathy. That source notes: Ophthalmopathy was distinguished from stable hyperthyroidism by 13 V-J signatures.

The V gene is TRBV12-3 or TRBV12-4, the J gene TRBJ2-5; no reliable D call. The sequence was obtained from a woman aged 35 to 60 with Graves disease. The input for sequencing was peripheral blood mononuclear cells (PBMCs), taken at new diagnosis, from a patient treated with antithyroid drugs. In DNA, the CDR3 is TGTGCCAGCGGTCCCGGAAGAGTTTTAGAGACCCAGTACTTC. Translating it yields CASGPGRVLETQYF.